This T cell receptor (beta chain) was profiled in a study of technical replicates of blood from a few donors. Sequencing was performed with immunoSEQ multiplex PCR; in TCRdb, only in-frame clones are kept and a portion is missing. The profile covers 65,000 to 85,000 clones, with 85% to 95% appearing a single time and about 0.35% taken by the ten largest. This clone was counted a single time. CDR1 and CDR2 (germline): MGHRA, YSYEKL. The CDR3 has 13 amino acids. Deletions cut 0 bases from V and 5 bases from J, with 8 bases between. This TCR was sampled from a human donor in good health. What was sequenced was T cells isolated from PBMCs. This chain uses TRBV4-1 with TRBJ2-7; D not certain. This chain's CDR3 is CASSQDAPDEQYF. CDR3 bases: TGCGCCAGCAGCCAAGATGCACCGGACGAGCAGTACTTC.